Listed below are T cell receptor beta chains from one sample, sequenced in a study of T cell responses to AZD1222 COVID-19 vaccine. The assay was immunoSEQ multiplex PCR, and TCRdb's table has in-frame clones only and misses some. The table has 54,000 or so clones, approximately 88% seen once; the top ten hold about 15%. The sample was peripheral blood, taken on day 0 of AZD1222 vaccination. Receptors originate from an adult in good health. CDR3s include the opening cysteine and the closing phenylalanine or tryptophan. D genes are given only for firm matches. Only some rows state a clone size, as once, few, many or a class for expanded clones.

>.|TRBJ2-5|few|TRBV5-1
CASSLGGLTNERTQYF
TGCGCCAGCAGCTTGGGAGGACTGACAAATGAGAGAACCCAGTACTTC
>.|TRBJ2-1|.|TRBV6-2/TRBV6-3
CASSSSLSGISGPREYNEQFF
TGTGCCAGCAGTTCGAGCTTATCCGGGATTAGCGGTCCTCGGGAGTACAATGAGCAGTTCTTC
>TRBD1|TRBJ2-1|.|TRBV5-1
CASSLGTGLSYNEQFF
TGCGCCAGCAGCTTGGGGACAGGCCTCTCCTACAATGAGCAGTTCTTC
>.|TRBJ1-2|few|TRBV13
CASSLGGGYTF
TGTGCCAGCAGCCTCGGGGGGGGCTACACCTTC
>TRBD2|TRBJ2-1|.|TRBV19
CASSSSGSTDEQFF
TGTGCCAGTAGCAGTAGCGGGAGTACAGATGAGCAGTTCTTC
>TRBD1|TRBJ1-2|.|TRBV2
CASSWPGQGAVADGYTF
TGTGCCAGCAGTTGGCCGGGACAGGGGGCAGTTGCCGATGGCTACACCTTC
>TRBD1|TRBJ2-7|.|TRBV7-9
CASSPEAGGPYEQYF
TGTGCCAGCAGTCCTGAGGCAGGGGGTCCCTACGAGCAGTACTTC
>.|TRBJ2-5|.|TRBV2
CASSELGSGGETQYF
TGTGCCAGCAGTGAACTAGGGTCAGGCGGGGAGACCCAGTACTTC
>.|TRBJ1-1|once|TRBV29-1
CSVATGLNTEAFF
TGCAGCGTCGCGACTGGATTGAACACTGAAGCTTTCTTT
>TRBD2|TRBJ2-7|.|TRBV3-1/TRBV3-2
CASSPGTSDEQYF
TGTGCCAGCAGCCCCGGGACTAGCGACGAGCAGTACTTC
>.|TRBJ2-5|.|TRBV11-2
CASTQGETQYF
TGTGCCAGCACCCAAGGAGAGACCCAGTACTTC
>.|TRBJ1-1|.|TRBV5-6
CASSSAGTLNTEAFF
TGTGCCAGCAGCTCCGCCGGGACATTGAACACTGAAGCTTTCTTT
>TRBD2|TRBJ2-5|.|TRBV5-5
CASSLAAGGKETQYF
TGTGCCAGCAGCTTGGCCGCGGGGGGGAAAGAGACCCAGTACTTC
>.|TRBJ1-1|.|TRBV6-5
CASSPLGRENTEAFF
TGTGCCAGCAGTCCCCTGGGACGGGAGAACACTGAAGCTTTCTTT
>.|TRBJ2-1|.|TRBV18
CASSPRRGTTSGNEQFF
TGTGCCAGCTCACCACGGCGTGGGACCACCTCGGGGAATGAGCAGTTCTTC
>TRBD1|TRBJ1-3|.|TRBV28
CASTSGTGRSGNTIYF
TGTGCCAGCACCTCAGGGACAGGCCGCTCTGGAAACACCATATATTTT
>.|TRBJ2-1|.|TRBV12-3/TRBV12-4
CASSSGRYNEQFF
TGTGCCAGCAGTTCAGGACGGTACAATGAGCAGTTCTTC
>.|TRBJ1-2|.|TRBV7-3
CASSEQGGYGYTF
TGTGCCAGCAGCGAGCAGGGTGGCTATGGCTACACCTTC
>TRBD2|TRBJ2-2|.|TRBV5-6
CASSYRTSGFQNTGELFF
TGTGCCAGCAGCTATAGGACTAGCGGGTTCCAGAACACCGGGGAGCTGTTTTTT
>.|TRBJ1-1|.|TRBV19
CASSIAGASTEAFF
TGTGCCAGTAGTATAGCGGGGGCGAGCACTGAAGCTTTCTTT
>TRBD1|TRBJ1-5|.|TRBV5-6
CASSRRGQGINQPQHF
TGTGCCAGCAGCCGCCGGGGACAGGGGATTAATCAGCCCCAGCATTTT
>.|TRBJ2-2|once|TRBV7-9
CASSFQGALGTGELFF
TGTGCCAGCAGCTTTCAAGGGGCGCTGGGCACCGGGGAGCTGTTTTTT
>.|TRBJ1-3|.|TRBV9
CASSLGGNTIYF
TGTGCCAGCAGCCTAGGGGGAAACACCATATATTTT
>.|TRBJ2-5|.|TRBV28
CASSGTNQETQYF
TGTGCCAGCAGTGGGACAAATCAAGAGACCCAGTACTTC
>.|TRBJ2-5|.|TRBV7-2
CASSLARGSETQYF
TGTGCCAGCAGCTTAGCGAGAGGGAGCGAGACCCAGTACTTC
>.|TRBJ2-5|.|TRBV12-3/TRBV12-4
CASSPDQETQYF
TGTGCCAGCAGTCCCGACCAAGAGACCCAGTACTTC
>TRBD1|TRBJ2-1|.|TRBV6-4
CASSEPSTGGYYNEQFF
TGTGCCAGCAGTGAACCATCGACAGGGGGCTATTACAATGAGCAGTTCTTC
>TRBD1|TRBJ1-2|few|TRBV20-1
CSASSPTGGSNYGYTF
TGCAGTGCTAGTTCCCCGACAGGGGGCTCTAACTATGGCTACACCTTC
>.|TRBJ2-7|.|TRBV12-3/TRBV12-4
CASSPLGNYEQYF
TGTGCCAGCAGTCCGTTGGGGAACTACGAGCAGTACTTC
>.|TRBJ2-2|.|TRBV12-3/TRBV12-4
CARNRTGELFF
TGTGCCAGAAACCGCACCGGGGAGCTGTTTTTT
>TRBD1|TRBJ2-7|.|TRBV30
CAWNRGSYEQYF
TGTGCCTGGAACAGGGGCTCCTACGAGCAGTACTTC
>TRBD2|TRBJ2-7|few|TRBV11-2
CASSRTTSGSASYEQYF
TGTGCCAGCAGCCGAACGACTAGCGGGAGCGCGTCCTACGAGCAGTACTTC
>.|TRBJ2-2|.|TRBV7-2
CASSLASLNTGELFF
TGTGCCAGCAGCTTAGCGAGTCTGAACACCGGGGAGCTGTTTTTT
>TRBD1|TRBJ2-7|.|TRBV5-4
CASSSVRGMRYEQYF
TGTGCCAGCAGCTCTGTCAGGGGGATGCGGTACGAGCAGTACTTC
>.|TRBJ2-7|.|TRBV4-2
CASSQELSAYEQYF
TGTGCCAGCAGCCAAGAATTGTCAGCCTACGAGCAGTACTTC
>.|TRBJ2-5|.|TRBV24-1
CATSDFVGVGGLATQYF
TGTGCCACCAGTGATTTCGTTGGGGTGGGGGGTTTGGCGACCCAGTACTTC
>TRBD1|TRBJ2-3|.|TRBV29-1
CSAWDRGQSDTQYF
TGCAGCGCCTGGGACAGGGGGCAGTCAGATACGCAGTATTTT
>.|TRBJ2-5|.|TRBV5-5
CASSSLGIQETQYF
TGTGCCAGCAGCTCCTTGGGCATACAAGAGACCCAGTACTTC
>.|TRBJ1-2|once|TRBV12-3/TRBV12-4
CASSPQISYGYTF
TGTGCCAGCAGTCCCCAGATCAGCTATGGCTACACCTTC
>.|TRBJ2-5|.|TRBV30
CAKTSGETQYF
TGTGCCAAAACCTCGGGAGAGACCCAGTACTTC
>TRBD1|TRBJ1-1|.|TRBV6-5
CASSLTGNTEAFF
TGTGCCAGCAGTTTGACAGGGAATACTGAAGCTTTCTTT